This T cell receptor (beta chain) was sequenced in a study of T cell changes during pregnancy in multiple sclerosis (dated by TCRdb to between 2019 and 2020). General notes on the study: The study looked at changes in the T cell repertoire across pregnancy in women with multiple sclerosis.

The library was generated by the immunoSEQ multiplex PCR assay. Entries here come from immuneACCESS through TCRdb and include only in-frame sequences with V and J called. Some clones fail to appear in such tables; in the studies checked, an unresolved V gene covers under half of the shortfall, and the cause of the remainder is unknown. The sample table holds more than 100,000 clones, of which about 91% were seen once. The ten biggest clones cover around 0.92% of the sample. Points on this clone: It lacks a known antigen. Base quality data are lacking; no much larger clone is found one base away.

Looking up the germline V gene (reference sequence) yields CDR1 SEHNR and CDR2 FQNEAQ. The CDR3 measures 14 amino acids from cysteine to phenylalanine. Kept here is only the CDR3 DNA, which spans 42 bases and is read in frame from base 1. Trimming costs V 4 bases and J 7 bases, and their ends lie 14 bases apart. The receptor comes from a female donor with multiple sclerosis, enrolled in a pregnancy study. Here the sequenced sample was peripheral blood, taken after pregnancy. The chain is encoded by TRBV7-9 joined to TRBJ1-5, with TRBD1 tentatively as D gene (6 bases match). The nucleotide sequence reads as follows: TGTGCCAGCAGCTCAGGGAAAGGGGGACAGCCCCAGCATTTT. Its amino acids are CASSSGKGGQPQHF.